Listed below are T cell receptor beta chains from one sample, sequenced in a study of beta chain features in type 1 diabetes. TCRdb's table, derived via immunoSEQ multiplex PCR, lists solely in-frame clones and lacks some. This sample carries about 650,000 clones, 12% of them seen once, and the ten largest clones take around 0.12%. Sequencing was performed on naive CD4+ T cells from blood. The receptors shown here come from a man aged 30 to 39 with type 1 diabetes. Each CDR3 is given without its conserved first and last residue.

J | V | CDR3
TRBJ1-1 | TRBV29-1 | SASGTAFSGGGEAF
TRBJ1-6 | TRBV6-6 | ASSYSGQVENSPLH
TRBJ2-5 | TRBV7-6 | ASGTVEETQY
TRBJ1-3 | TRBV19 | ASMGGQAPGNTIY
TRBJ2-2 | TRBV5-1 | ASSLTANTGELF
TRBJ2-7 | TRBV5-1 | ASSLEGTGDYEQY
TRBJ2-7 | TRBV6-5 | ASSYDLNYEQY
TRBJ2-2 | TRBV5-1 | ASSLDSPGELF
TRBJ2-7 | TRBV4-3 | ASSQGQGASYEQY
TRBJ1-5 | TRBV14 | ASSQDGLEGNQPQH
TRBJ1-3 | TRBV7-2 | ASSLGYSGNTIY
TRBJ2-4 | TRBV5-6 | ASSSSSIQY
TRBJ2-3 | TRBV10-3 | AIRGTDTQY
TRBJ2-6 | TRBV2 | ASSSGNSGANVLT
TRBJ2-2 | TRBV4-1 | ASSQLGLTGELF
TRBJ2-2 | TRBV9 | ASSVEGYTGELF
TRBJ2-6 | TRBV14 | ASSPSGANVLT
TRBJ2-1 | TRBV29-1 | SVEPGGPFDEQF
TRBJ2-5 | TRBV5-5 | ASSIAHGTSGATQY
TRBJ1-2 | TRBV11-2 | ASSLAGTGTYYGYT
TRBJ1-2 | TRBV28 | ASSLGSGNSYGYT
TRBJ1-5 | TRBV6-5 | ASSYSWQGRQPQH
TRBJ2-1 | TRBV11-3 | ASSSRDNEQF
TRBJ1-2 | TRBV2 | ASNQNYGYT
TRBJ1-5 | TRBV4-3 | ASSQDIGGRQPQH
TRBJ1-1 | TRBV7-3 | ASSPQGDTEAF
TRBJ2-7 | TRBV28 | ASSLPAGMQY
TRBJ2-3 | TRBV5-1 | ASSLGLADSTDTQY
TRBJ2-5 | TRBV4-1 | ASSQGRAGRGETQY
TRBJ1-2 | TRBV13 | ASSLALHDGGYT
TRBJ2-1 | TRBV20-1 | SASNTNEQF
TRBJ2-7 | TRBV7-9 | ASSLGTAAYEQY
TRBJ1-4 | TRBV19 | ASGSVRGGEKLF
TRBJ2-1 | TRBV7-2 | ASSLGGGIYNEQF
TRBJ1-1 | TRBV27 | ASSLKGVNTEAF
TRBJ2-3 | TRBV9 | ASSVGNRVADTQY
TRBJ2-7 | TRBV5-6 | ASSFGQTHPYEQY
TRBJ1-4 | TRBV19 | ASSPGFLNEKLF
TRBJ1-1 | TRBV29-1 | SASRDNDVNTEAF
TRBJ1-6 | TRBV7-2 | ASSTDRGHSPLH